Detailed here is one TCR beta chain. The antigen remains undetermined. Here immunoSEQ multiplex PCR was the method, and the copy in TCRdb shows in-frame clones only, minus some. The table includes some 77,000 clones, roughly 88% detected once. CDR3 length: 14 amino acids. The V and J ends lost 6 bases and 8 bases, in that order; junction bases with no gene match: 11. From germline, CDR1 is MDHEN and CDR2 SYDVKM. This entry is derived from a study of OX40 agonist ivuxolimab in advanced cancers. Notes on the study in general: In the 0.1-3.0 mg/kg groups, partial responders showed among the lowest expansion.

The chain joins TRBV28 to TRBJ1-2, with TRBD1 matching over 8 bases. This clonotype originated in an adult with an advanced solid tumor such as melanoma, head and neck, liver or kidney cancer. The sample consisted of CD4+ or CD8+ T cells sorted from blood, taken in a trial of the OX40 agonist ivuxolimab. CDR3 amino acids: CASSPTTGARGYTF. In nucleotides, the CDR3 is TGTGCCAGCAGCCCTACGACAGGGGCAAGGGGCTACACCTTC.